The 4 T cell receptor beta chains reported below all come from one sample, sequenced in a study of cytomegalovirus exposure and HLA in healthy donors. This PCR relied on a set of 60 Vbeta primers and 13 Jbeta primers. The assay was immunoSEQ multiplex PCR, and TCRdb's table has in-frame clones only and misses some. The data contain approximately 40,000 clones, roughly 67% of them singletons. Input material: PBMCs. The origin of the receptors is a man in his forties or fifties in good health and CMV-seropositive.

This chain uses TRBV27 with TRBJ1-2; D remains unclear. V was trimmed by 6 bases and J by 6 bases, leaving 20 bases between them. Looked up from germline, CDR1 is MNHEY and CDR2 is SMNVEV (reference sequence). The CDR3 is 15 amino acids. CDR3 bases: TGTGCCAGCAGCCAGCCTTCACTAGGGTTGGATGGCTACACCTTC. Translating gives CASSQPSLGLDGYTF.

The chain carries TRBV6-4 and TRBJ2-6; TRBD1 matches at 11 bases. This CDR3 spans 19 amino acids. The ends lost 6 bases at V and 1 base at J; junction bases unmatched: 11. In germline, CDR1 is MRHNA, CDR2 SNTAGT. The DNA for the CDR3 is TGTGCCAGCAGCCTCACTTTCGGACAGGGGGCATCTGGGGCCAACGTCCTGACTTTC. Translated: CASSLTFGQGASGANVLTF.

V and J are TRBV6-5 and TRBJ2-7; the match to TRBD1 covers 9 bases. Unmatched junction bases numbered 5, after V lost 2 bases and J lost 0 bases. Germline V gives CDR1 MNHEY, CDR2 SVGAGI. The CDR3 is 16 residues long. The CDR3 nucleotides are TGTGCCAGCAGTTACGACGGACAGGGGAGCTCCTACGAGCAGTACTTC. Its protein is CASSYDGQGSSYEQYF.

The CDR3 spells CASRGQGLNYGYTF. In DNA, the CDR3 is TGTGCCAGCAGGGGACAGGGCCTTAACTATGGCTACACCTTC. The V and J genes are TRBV27 and TRBJ1-2; 9 bases map to TRBD1. Germline V gene sequence: CDR1 MNHEY, CDR2 SMNVEV (reference sequence). Trimming took 6 bases from V and 1 from J; bases not matched to a gene: 3. The length of the CDR3 is 14 residues.